The T cell receptor beta chain under discussion was sequenced for a study of beta chain features in type 1 diabetes. Findings and limits, study-wide: Within each of all four CD4+ subsets, Type 1 diabetes patients had TCRB CDR3s that were moderately but significantly shorter.

Germline V CDR1 and CDR2: SGHDN, FVKESK. The CDR3 runs 13 residues. The V end lost 2 bases, the J end lost 7 bases, and 11 bases lay between the germline ends. Reverse transcription of all isolated RNA meant that expressed TCRB transcripts were sequenced. Clones were sequenced by immunoSEQ multiplex PCR, and TCRdb holds only the in-frame ones, with some missing. The top ten hold less than 1.2% of the sample, which has hundreds of thousands of clones, about a tenth seen once. In its sample, this clone was seen a few times. Antigen unknown. What was sequenced was central memory CD4+ T cells from blood. The TCR sequence derives from a man aged 25-45 years with type 1 diabetes. The chain links TRBV14 to TRBJ1-2; possible D gene TRBD1, 6 bases. The CDR3, as DNA: TGTGCCAGCAGCCAATCAGGGGCCGGTGGCTACACCTTC. Protein: CASSQSGAGGYTF.